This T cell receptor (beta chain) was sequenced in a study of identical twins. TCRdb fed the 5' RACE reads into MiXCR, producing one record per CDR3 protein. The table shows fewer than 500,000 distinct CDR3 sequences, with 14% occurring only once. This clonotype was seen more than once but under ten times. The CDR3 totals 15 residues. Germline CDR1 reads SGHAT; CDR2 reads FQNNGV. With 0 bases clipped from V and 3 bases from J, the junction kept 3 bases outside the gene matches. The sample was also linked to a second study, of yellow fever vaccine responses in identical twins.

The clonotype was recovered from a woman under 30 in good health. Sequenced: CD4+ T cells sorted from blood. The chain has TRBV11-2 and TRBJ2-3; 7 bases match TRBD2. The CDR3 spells CASSLDRLATDTQYF. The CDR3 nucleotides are TGTGCCAGCAGCTTAGATCGACTAGCTACAGATACGCAGTATTTT.